A selection of T cell receptor beta chains follows, all from one sample in a study of blood T cell repertoires in COVID-19. Some clones are missing from TCRdb's copy, which holds only in-frame ones; the method was immunoSEQ multiplex PCR. The table lists about 220,000 clones, roughly 85% of them singletons. Sequencing was done on a sample of peripheral blood. The receptors here all came from a woman in her seventies with COVID-19, enrolled during active disease. Each CDR3 is given with its conserved first and last residue. D genes are given only for firm matches. Expanded clones are given a class, and other clones once, few, many or no size at all.

CDR3: CASSQVRTSGSFQETQYF
DNA: TGTGCCAGCAGCCAAGTAAGGACTAGCGGGAGTTTCCAAGAGACCCAGTACTTC
size: -
J: TRBJ2-5
D: TRBD2
V: TRBV14

CDR3: CAWKLVSGRAFEQFF
DNA: TGTGCCTGGAAATTGGTTAGCGGGAGGGCCTTTGAGCAGTTCTTC
size: many
J: TRBJ2-1
D: TRBD2
V: TRBV30

CDR3: CAISDSAGVDEQYF
DNA: TGTGCCATCAGTGACTCAGCGGGGGTCGACGAGCAGTACTTC
size: few
J: TRBJ2-7
D: TRBD2
V: TRBV10-3

CDR3: CAISELGLEAFF
DNA: TGTGCCATCAGTGAGTTGGGCCTTGAAGCTTTCTTT
size: -
J: TRBJ1-1
D: -
V: TRBV10-3

CDR3: CASSAGGINTDTQYF
DNA: TGTGCCAGCAGTGCAGGGGGAATAAACACAGATACGCAGTATTTT
size: -
J: TRBJ2-3
D: TRBD1
V: TRBV2

CDR3: CASSQEGSTEAFF
DNA: TGTGCCAGCAGCCAAGAAGGGAGCACTGAAGCTTTCTTT
size: few
J: TRBJ1-1
D: -
V: TRBV4-2

CDR3: CASSLGIAESTDTQYF
DNA: TGTGCCAGCAGCTTGGGGATAGCGGAAAGCACAGATACGCAGTATTTT
size: -
J: TRBJ2-3
D: -
V: TRBV7-3

CDR3: CASSTRQGYGYTF
DNA: TGTGCCAGTAGTACAAGACAGGGGTATGGCTACACCTTC
size: -
J: TRBJ1-2
D: TRBD1
V: TRBV19

CDR3: CASTGQLTYEQYF
DNA: TGTGCCAGCACGGGACAGCTAACCTACGAGCAGTACTTC
size: -
J: TRBJ2-7
D: TRBD1
V: TRBV6-4

CDR3: CASSFLADSYYSNQPQHF
DNA: TGTGCCAGCAGCTTTCTCGCGGACAGCTACTATAGCAATCAGCCCCAGCATTTT
size: -
J: TRBJ1-5
D: -
V: TRBV7-2

CDR3: CASSEGTGGANTEAFF
DNA: TGTGCCAGCAGCGAAGGGACAGGGGGTGCGAACACTGAAGCTTTCTTT
size: -
J: TRBJ1-1
D: TRBD1
V: TRBV6-4

CDR3: CASSPTPDRGNQPQHF
DNA: TGTGCCAGTAGTCCCACCCCAGACAGGGGCAATCAGCCCCAGCATTTT
size: once
J: TRBJ1-5
D: TRBD1
V: TRBV19

CDR3: CASSLSGGTNTEAFF
DNA: TGTGCCAGCAGCTTGAGCGGGGGGACGAACACTGAAGCTTTCTTT
size: -
J: TRBJ1-1
D: -
V: TRBV5-4

CDR3: CASSPRQTDYNEQFF
DNA: TGTGCCAGCAGTCCTCGACAGACTGATTACAATGAGCAGTTCTTC
size: once
J: TRBJ2-1
D: -
V: TRBV27

CDR3: CSAASVAETQYF
DNA: TGCAGCGCTGCTAGCGTAGCAGAGACCCAGTACTTC
size: -
J: TRBJ2-5
D: -
V: TRBV29-1

CDR3: CASSIVPGQRSHEQYF
DNA: TGTGCCAGTAGTATAGTCCCGGGACAGCGTTCCCACGAGCAGTACTTC
size: -
J: TRBJ2-7
D: TRBD1
V: TRBV19

CDR3: CASSPGTGGPNTGELFF
DNA: TGTGCCAGCAGCCCCGGGACAGGGGGCCCGAACACCGGGGAGCTGTTTTTT
size: -
J: TRBJ2-2
D: TRBD1
V: TRBV7-9

CDR3: CASSVGQNSNQPQHF
DNA: TGTGCCAGCAGCGTAGGACAGAATAGCAATCAGCCCCAGCATTTT
size: -
J: TRBJ1-5
D: -
V: TRBV9

CDR3: CASSDMGADQPQHF
DNA: TGTGCCAGCAGTGATATGGGGGCGGACCAGCCCCAGCATTTT
size: -
J: TRBJ1-5
D: -
V: TRBV25-1

CDR3: CASSFWGDGNTIYF
DNA: TGTGCCAGCAGCTTCTGGGGGGATGGAAACACCATATATTTT
size: few
J: TRBJ1-3
D: -
V: TRBV11-2

CDR3: CASSSLASGSYNEQFF
DNA: TGTGCCAGCAGCTCCCTGGCTAGCGGCTCGTACAATGAGCAGTTCTTC
size: -
J: TRBJ2-1
D: TRBD2
V: TRBV7-8

CDR3: CASSPLGLAYYEQYF
DNA: TGTGCCAGCAGCCCCCTCGGACTAGCCTACTACGAGCAGTACTTC
size: once
J: TRBJ2-7
D: TRBD2
V: TRBV7-2

CDR3: CASTPRGDSVSDTQYF
DNA: TGTGCCAGCACCCCTCGGGGAGACTCCGTCTCAGATACGCAGTATTTT
size: -
J: TRBJ2-3
D: -
V: TRBV9

CDR3: CASSSDRVSGYTF
DNA: TGTGCCAGCAGCTCGGACAGGGTATCTGGCTACACCTTC
size: -
J: TRBJ1-2
D: TRBD1
V: TRBV7-6

CDR3: CASKAAGITDTQYF
DNA: TGTGCCAGTAAAGCAGCGGGGATCACAGATACGCAGTATTTT
size: -
J: TRBJ2-3
D: TRBD2
V: TRBV19

CDR3: CASSQVQTNEKLFF
DNA: TGTGCCAGCAGCCAAGTCCAAACTAATGAAAAACTGTTTTTT
size: -
J: TRBJ1-4
D: -
V: TRBV14

CDR3: CSVEASGGAIEQFF
DNA: TGCAGCGTTGAGGCAAGCGGGGGGGCCATTGAGCAGTTCTTC
size: -
J: TRBJ2-1
D: TRBD2
V: TRBV29-1

CDR3: CASSSPGQINYGYTF
DNA: TGTGCCAGCAGCTCGCCCGGACAGATCAACTATGGCTACACCTTC
size: -
J: TRBJ1-2
D: -
V: TRBV7-2

CDR3: CASSGTGTNSPLHF
DNA: TGTGCCAGCAGCGGGACAGGGACTAATTCACCCCTCCACTTT
size: -
J: TRBJ1-6
D: TRBD1
V: TRBV5-5

CDR3: CASSLAGRAGAEETQYF
DNA: TGTGCCAGCAGCTTAGCGGGGAGAGCGGGAGCAGAAGAGACCCAGTACTTC
size: -
J: TRBJ2-5
D: TRBD2
V: TRBV7-2

CDR3: CASSTRQSSYEQYF
DNA: TGTGCCAGCAGTACCCGACAGAGCTCCTACGAGCAGTACTTC
size: once
J: TRBJ2-7
D: -
V: TRBV25-1

CDR3: CASSLPGQYGYTF
DNA: TGTGCCAGCAGCTTACCCGGACAGTATGGCTACACCTTC
size: -
J: TRBJ1-2
D: -
V: TRBV11-3

CDR3: CASREEGNTIYF
DNA: TGTGCCAGCCGGGAAGAAGGTAACACCATATATTTT
size: -
J: TRBJ1-3
D: -
V: TRBV18

CDR3: CASSQEAAGSPYEQYF
DNA: TGCGCCAGCAGCCAAGAAGCGGCGGGGAGCCCTTATGAGCAGTACTTC
size: -
J: TRBJ2-7
D: -
V: TRBV4-3

CDR3: CASSIGRGRETQYF
DNA: TGTGCCAGTAGTATAGGGCGGGGCCGGGAGACCCAGTACTTC
size: -
J: TRBJ2-5
D: -
V: TRBV19

CDR3: CASSQGQWGTDTQYF
DNA: TGTGCCAGCAGCCAAGGACAGTGGGGTACAGATACGCAGTATTTT
size: -
J: TRBJ2-3
D: -
V: TRBV4-2

CDR3: CAISAGQGARDQPQHF
DNA: TGTGCCATCAGTGCGGGACAGGGGGCGAGAGATCAGCCCCAGCATTTT
size: few
J: TRBJ1-5
D: TRBD1
V: TRBV10-3

CDR3: CASSSSDGTAGAETQYF
DNA: TGTGCCAGCAGTTCATCGGATGGGACCGCGGGGGCAGAGACCCAGTACTTC
size: -
J: TRBJ2-5
D: -
V: TRBV27

CDR3: CASSLDRGRLDYGYTF
DNA: TGTGCCAGCAGCTTAGACAGGGGCCGTCTAGACTATGGCTACACCTTC
size: -
J: TRBJ1-2
D: TRBD1
V: TRBV5-4

CDR3: CASSSGQGWYGYTF
DNA: TGTGCCAGCAGCTCTGGACAGGGGTGGTATGGCTACACCTTC
size: once
J: TRBJ1-2
D: TRBD1
V: TRBV7-2

CDR3: CASSYIIQGADYGYTF
DNA: TGTGCCAGCAGTTACATCATACAGGGGGCGGACTATGGCTACACCTTC
size: -
J: TRBJ1-2
D: TRBD1
V: TRBV6-2/TRBV6-3

CDR3: CATSEPRTSGSCEQYF
DNA: TGTGCCACCAGTGAGCCGAGGACTAGCGGGAGCTGCGAGCAGTACTTC
size: -
J: TRBJ2-7
D: TRBD2
V: TRBV24-1

CDR3: CASSQGPGRIIGPGNTIYF
DNA: TGTGCCAGCAGCCAAGGGCCAGGAAGGATAATTGGGCCTGGAAACACCATATATTTT
size: -
J: TRBJ1-3
D: -
V: TRBV16

CDR3: CATSDSGLLHGYTF
DNA: TGTGCCACCAGTGATTCCGGTCTTCTCCATGGCTACACCTTC
size: -
J: TRBJ1-2
D: -
V: TRBV24-1

CDR3: CASSVYGQGEKLFF
DNA: TGTGCCAGTAGTGTATATGGACAGGGTGAAAAACTGTTTTTT
size: -
J: TRBJ1-4
D: TRBD1
V: TRBV19

CDR3: CASSRLSGGSNEQFF
DNA: TGTGCCAGTAGTAGGCTAAGTGGGGGGTCCAATGAGCAGTTCTTC
size: once
J: TRBJ2-1
D: -
V: TRBV19

CDR3: CASSYGLAGKDTQYF
DNA: TGTGCCAGCAGTTACGGGCTAGCGGGCAAAGATACGCAGTATTTT
size: -
J: TRBJ2-3
D: TRBD2
V: TRBV6-5

CDR3: CASSLVSGVEAFF
DNA: TGTGCCAGCAGCTTAGTTTCGGGAGTTGAAGCTTTCTTT
size: -
J: TRBJ1-1
D: -
V: TRBV11-2

CDR3: CASSEDTFLETQYF
DNA: TGTGCCAGCAGTGAGGACACATTTTTAGAGACCCAGTACTTC
size: once
J: TRBJ2-5
D: -
V: TRBV2

CDR3: CASSYRVFNGYTF
DNA: TGTGCCAGCAGCTACAGGGTATTTAATGGCTACACCTTC
size: -
J: TRBJ1-2
D: -
V: TRBV5-6

CDR3: CASTPEGGQDMNTEAFF
DNA: TGTGCCAGCACCCCCGAGGGGGGACAGGACATGAACACTGAAGCTTTCTTT
size: many
J: TRBJ1-1
D: TRBD1
V: TRBV13

CDR3: CASSSGTGYPMNTEAFF
DNA: TGTGCCAGCAGCTCTGGGACAGGGTACCCAATGAACACTGAAGCTTTCTTT
size: -
J: TRBJ1-1
D: TRBD1
V: TRBV11-2

CDR3: CASSLTSATQTQYF
DNA: TGTGCCAGCTCCCTGACTAGCGCCACGCAGACCCAGTACTTC
size: -
J: TRBJ2-5
D: TRBD2
V: TRBV18

CDR3: CASSADRDYGYTF
DNA: TGTGCCAGCAGTGCAGACAGGGACTATGGCTACACCTTC
size: -
J: TRBJ1-2
D: TRBD1
V: TRBV2

CDR3: CASSPPGGSGNTIYF
DNA: TGTGCCAGCAGCCCTCCCGGGGGCTCTGGAAACACCATATATTTT
size: -
J: TRBJ1-3
D: -
V: TRBV5-4

CDR3: CAISGGTGHGNTQYF
DNA: TGTGCCATCAGTGGCGGGACAGGCCACGGCAATACGCAGTATTTT
size: -
J: TRBJ2-3
D: TRBD1
V: TRBV10-3

CDR3: CASSLQGYGYTF
DNA: TGTGCCAGCAGCTTACAGGGCTACGGCTACACCTTC
size: -
J: TRBJ1-2
D: -
V: TRBV11-2